This passage covers 15 T cell receptor beta chains from one sample sequenced in a study of T-cell memory formation after mild COVID-19. TCRdb reprocessed the 5' RACE reads via MiXCR and lists one record per CDR3 protein. The profile shows roughly 86,000 distinct CDR3 sequences, more than 10% of them singletons. Material: PBMCs or a T cell subset sorted from them (not recorded which). These receptors were obtained from an adult woman who had mild COVID-19 (a few samples of this study predate the infection). Cell type and time point are not known.

This clonotype occurred many times. The gene calls are TRBV7-9 and TRBJ2-7; D is ambiguous. The CDR3 is 13 residues long. CDR1 is SEHNR and CDR2 is FQNEAQ in the germline V gene (reference sequence). Trimming pared 0 bases from V and 1 base from J, leaving 4 bases between. The CDR3 sequence is CASSLAQSYEQYF. The CDR3 nucleotides are TGTGCCAGCAGCTTAGCGCAATCCTACGAGCAGTACTTC.

This clonotype has a handful of counts. The chain uses TRBV7-9 and TRBJ2-2; the D is unclear. CDR3 length equals 13 residues. CDR1 and CDR2 from the germline V gene are SEHNR and FQNEAQ (reference sequence). The V end was cut by 2 bases, the J end by 6 bases, with 7 bases between. The CDR3 bases are TGTGCCAGCAGCTTACTTTTTTCCGGGGAGCTGTTTTTT. It encodes CASSLLFSGELFF.

V and J are TRBV7-9 and TRBJ1-2, with a possible D match to TRBD1 (5 bases). This CDR3 has 14 residues. CDR1 is SEHNR, CDR2 FQNEAQ, per germline (reference sequence). The germline V and J ends were trimmed by 5 bases and 5 bases, with 15 bases remaining between them. CDR3 in amino acids: CASSPGAPRYGYTF. DNA for the CDR3: TGTGCCAGCAGCCCCGGGGCCCCTCGGTATGGCTACACCTTC.

This clonotype was found a few times. The CDR3 is CASSEWERATDTQYF. The DNA for the CDR3 is TGTGCCAGCAGTGAATGGGAGCGGGCCACAGATACGCAGTATTTT. The genes are TRBV2 and TRBJ2-3, with D possibly matching TRBD2 (6 bases). Germline CDR1 reads SNHLY; CDR2 reads FYNNEI. CDR3 length equals 15 residues. V was pared by 2 bases and J by 2 bases, with 11 bases between.

The V and J genes are TRBV9 and TRBJ2-1; tentatively, D is TRBD1 or TRBD2 (5 bases each). The CDR3 is made up of 12 amino acids. Germline V gene sequence: CDR1 SGDLS, CDR2 YYNGEE. V was trimmed by 4 bases and J by 5 bases, leaving 7 bases between them. The CDR3 DNA reads TGTGCCAGCAGCCAGGGAGACAATGAGCAGTTCTTC. It specifies CASSQGDNEQFF.

This sequence joins TRBV4-2 and TRBJ2-7; TRBD2 agrees at 7 bases. CDR1 LGHNA and CDR2 YNFKEQ come from the germline V gene. This CDR3 is 18 amino acids long. V dropped 0 bases and J dropped 3; count of bases not matched to a gene: 14. In DNA, the CDR3 is TGTGCCAGCAGCCAAGATTCCCCTCCGCTAGCGGAGGGCTACGAGCAGTACTTC. Encoded protein: CASSQDSPPLAEGYEQYF.

The chain combines TRBV4-1 with TRBJ2-7; 9 bases match TRBD2. The V gene's germline CDR1 is MGHRA and CDR2 YSYEKL. The CDR3 runs 17 residues. The trim removed 1 base at V and 4 bases at J, leaving 11 bases unmatched. CDR3 nucleotide sequence: TGCGCCAGCAGCCAAGCGCGTTCTGCGGGAGGGCGATACGAGCAGTACTTC. Translated, it gives CASSQARSAGGRYEQYF.

This clonotype is labeled medium-sized (0.01 to 0.1%). The chain joins TRBV10-2 to TRBJ2-1; D unresolved. CDR3 size: 12 residues. The germline V and J ends were trimmed by 2 bases and 10 bases, with 9 bases remaining between them. Germline V gene data show CDR1 as WSHSY and CDR2 as SAAADI. The CDR3 region is CASSETASEQFF. CDR3 sequence (DNA): TGCGCCAGCAGTGAGACGGCTTCCGAGCAGTTCTTC.

In its sample, this clonotype was seen a few times. The V and J genes are TRBV6-6 and TRBJ2-7; 8 bases are shared with TRBD1. J gave up 2 bases and V 1 base, and 7 bases lay outside the gene matches. This CDR3 is built from 16 residues. Germline V CDR1 and CDR2: MNHNY, SVGAGI (reference sequence). CDR3 bases: TGTGCCAGCAGTTACTTCCGGGACAGGCCAACCTACGAGCAGTACTTC. Protein product: CASSYFRDRPTYEQYF.

This chain connects TRBV20-1 to TRBJ2-1; D call uncertain. The CDR3 covers 14 residues. V lost 1 base and J lost 4, with 11 bases in between. Germline CDR1 is DFQATT and CDR2 is SNEGSKA (reference sequence). The DNA of the CDR3 is TGCAGTGCTAGAGCCCGCCTAGAATACAATGAGCAGTTCTTC. Amino acids: CSARARLEYNEQFF.

This chain joins TRBV4-3 and TRBJ2-7; D is uncertain. Germline loops: CDR1 LGHNA, CDR2 YSLEER. Trimming shortened V by 2 bases and J by 2 bases, and 10 bases separated the two germline ends. This CDR3 spans 14 amino acids. The CDR3 spells CASSQRVTAYEQYF. Written as DNA, the CDR3 is TGCGCCAGCAGCCAAAGGGTCACGGCCTACGAGCAGTACTTC.

This clonotype has a handful of counts. The chain carries TRBV6-5 and TRBJ2-2, with D uncertain. CDR3 length equals 13 residues. CDR1 MNHEY and CDR2 SVGAGI come from the germline V gene. The germline V and J ends were trimmed by 4 bases and 5 bases, with 8 bases remaining between them. The chain's CDR3 is CASSSRTTGELFF. The DNA of the CDR3 is TGTGCCAGCAGTTCTAGAACGACCGGGGAGCTGTTTTTT.

This clonotype was seen a handful of times. The V call is TRBV12-3 or TRBV12-4, the J call TRBJ1-6; 8 bases are shared with TRBD1. V gave up 4 bases and J gave up 8 bases; unmatched junction bases: 7. The CDR3 covers 15 residues. The CDR3 sequence is CASSSRGRTDSPLHF. The CDR3 DNA reads TGTGCCAGCAGTTCCAGGGGGCGGACGGATTCACCCCTCCACTTT.

In the case of this clonotype: This may be a read error: a much more frequent sequence differs by one nucleotide. The rearrangement links TRBV6-5 to TRBJ2-6; D not certain. Germline CDR1 MNHEY, CDR2 SVGAGI. This CDR3 is built from 16 residues. CDR3 sequence: CDSSYSGGSGANVLTF. The CDR3 nucleotides are TGTGACAGCAGTTACTCGGGTGGTTCTGGGGCCAACGTCCTGACTTTC.

Only a few counts were recorded for this clonotype. The V call is TRBV29-1, the J call TRBJ1-2, with D tentatively TRBD1 (6 bases). There are 17 residues in the CDR3. Germline values: CDR1 SQVTM, CDR2 ANQGSEA. Trimming removed 1 base at V and 1 base at J, with 19 bases between. This CDR3 is CSVEGSPVGQHNYGYTF. For the CDR3, the DNA is TGCAGCGTTGAAGGTAGTCCAGTAGGACAGCATAACTATGGCTACACCTTC.